Listed below are T cell receptor beta chains from one sample, sequenced in a study of T cells in Graves' hyperthyroidism and ophthalmopathy. MiXCR, applied by TCRdb to the multiplex PCR reads, yields one record per CDR3 protein. The sample shows hundreds of thousands of distinct CDR3 sequences, less than 25% of them seen only once. Sequencing used blood. The receptor set was obtained from a man aged 30 to 39 with Graves' ophthalmopathy. The CDR3 runs from the conserved cysteine through the conserved F or W. D genes are given only for firm matches. Where a row states a size, it is once, few, many or the class of an expanded clone; other rows omit it.

abundance	d_gene	v_gene	j_gene	CDR3nt	CDR3aa
many	.	TRBV11-2	TRBJ2-3	TGTGCCAGCAGCTTAGTAGAACAGGTCCAAGATACGCAGTATTTT	CASSLVEQVQDTQYF
many	TRBD2	TRBV28	TRBJ2-5	TGTGCCAGCAGTTTAATTTCTAGCGGGCTGAAGACCCAGTACTTC	CASSLISSGLKTQYF
few	TRBD1	TRBV25-1	TRBJ1-1	TGTGCCAGCAGTGATGGGCGCCCAGGGGGCACTGAAGCTTTCTTT	CASSDGRPGGTEAFF
many	.	TRBV9	TRBJ2-2	TGTGCCAGCAGCGTAGGAGGGACCGGGGAGCTGTTTTTT	CASSVGGTGELFF
.	TRBD2	TRBV7-2	TRBJ2-1	TGTGTCAGCAGCTTGGCCTCGTGGAGCGGGGGTTCCTACAATGAGCAGTTCTTC	CVSSLASWSGGSYNEQFF
.	TRBD2	TRBV5-1	TRBJ2-6	TGCGCCAGCAGCTTGGGACTAGACGGCGGGGGGTCTGGGGCCAACGTCCTGACTTTC	CASSLGLDGGGSGANVLTF
many	.	TRBV20-1	TRBJ2-7	TGCAGTGCTAGCTGGCAGGGCCTGACCTACGAGCAGTACTTC	CSASWQGLTYEQYF
.	.	TRBV19	TRBJ1-1	TGTGCCAGTCGATCCACCAGTGGGATGAACACTGAAGCTTTCTTT	CASRSTSGMNTEAFF
few	.	TRBV4-1	TRBJ2-5	TGCGCCAGCAGCCAGACAGCCCAAGAGACCCAGTACTTC	CASSQTAQETQYF
many	.	TRBV18	TRBJ1-1	TGTGCCAGCTCACCACCTATAGGTTACACTGAAGCTTTCTTT	CASSPPIGYTEAFF
.	TRBD2	TRBV7-9	TRBJ2-5	TGTGCCAGCAGCTTAGTTTATGGGAGGGCCGAGACCCAGTACTTC	CASSLVYGRAETQYF
.	.	TRBV5-1	TRBJ1-5	TGCGCCAGCAGCTTCTCAGGGGAATTCAATCAGCCCCAGCATTTT	CASSFSGEFNQPQHF
few	.	TRBV6-1	TRBJ2-5	TGTGCCAGCAGTGTCTACGGGCAGGGTAGACAGACCCAGTACTTC	CASSVYGQGRQTQYF
many	TRBD2	TRBV3-1	TRBJ2-2	TGTGCCAGCAGCAACCCGACTAGCGCCACGAACACCGGGGAGCTGTTTTTT	CASSNPTSATNTGELFF
many	TRBD2	TRBV20-1	TRBJ2-2	TGCAGTGCTGGGGGGACTAGCGGGAGAGATACCGGGGAGCTGTTTTTT	CSAGGTSGRDTGELFF
few	TRBD1	TRBV20-1	TRBJ1-5	TGCAGTGCTGGGACAGGGGCGAGCAATCAGCCCCAGCATTTT	CSAGTGASNQPQHF
many	TRBD1	TRBV6-1	TRBJ1-2	TGTGCCAGCAGTTTAAAGACAGGGTTGAATGGCTACACCTTC	CASSLKTGLNGYTF
.	.	TRBV28	TRBJ2-7	TGTGCCAGCAGTGCCACCCTTGGACGGACCTACGAGCAGTACTTC	CASSATLGRTYEQYF
many	.	TRBV2	TRBJ1-5	TGTGCCAGCAGTGGGCAGGGCTTTGGCAATCAGCCCCAGCATTTT	CASSGQGFGNQPQHF
many	.	TRBV13	TRBJ2-7	TGTGCCAGCAGCCCGCTTCGGGACTCCTACGAGCAGTACTTC	CASSPLRDSYEQYF
few	.	TRBV10-1	TRBJ2-7	TGCGCCAGCAGCTCCCCGGGGAGTGGAGAGCAGTACTTC	CASSSPGSGEQYF
many	TRBD1	TRBV27	TRBJ1-1	TGTGCCAGCAGTCCCCATCCCGGGACAGGATTTGGTGAAGCTTTCTTT	CASSPHPGTGFGEAFF
.	TRBD1	TRBV12-3/TRBV12-4	TRBJ1-2	TGTGCCAGCAGACCTGGGACAGGGAACTATGGCTACACCTTC	CASRPGTGNYGYTF
.	TRBD1	TRBV5-1	TRBJ2-1	TGCGCCAGCAGCTTGCCGCCGGGGACAGGGGGTGGCAATGAGCAGTTCTTC	CASSLPPGTGGGNEQFF
few	.	TRBV30	TRBJ1-1	TGTGCCTGGAGTGTAACCGGAAACGGGGCTTACACTGAAGCTTTCTTT	CAWSVTGNGAYTEAFF
few	.	TRBV19	TRBJ2-1	TGTGCCAGTAGTGACCGGAGTAGCGGACCATACAATGAGCAGTTCTTC	CASSDRSSGPYNEQFF
many	TRBD1	TRBV11-2	TRBJ2-3	TGTGCCAGCAGCTTAGACGCGCAAACAGGGGTTACGCAGTATTTT	CASSLDAQTGVTQYF
few	.	TRBV20-1	TRBJ2-7	TGCAGTGCTAGCTACCTGGGAGAGCAGTACTTC	CSASYLGEQYF
few	TRBD1	TRBV10-3	TRBJ1-1	TGTGCCATCAGCCCAGAACAGGGGGCGGCTGAAGCTTTCTTT	CAISPEQGAAEAFF
.	.	TRBV6-1	TRBJ2-1	TGTGCCAGCAGTGAACTTCCGGCAGGGATGGATGAGCAGTTCTTC	CASSELPAGMDEQFF
.	TRBD2	TRBV10-3	TRBJ2-1	TGTGCCATCAGGCCCGGACTAGCGGGAGACAATGAGCAGTTCTTC	CAIRPGLAGDNEQFF
.	.	TRBV6-5	TRBJ2-7	TGTGCCAGCAGTTACTCGTTGGCGGGCCTGGCAGGCGAGCAGTACTTC	CASSYSLAGLAGEQYF
few	.	TRBV4-3	TRBJ2-7	TGCGCCAGCAGCCAAGAGGTCTCGACTGTTTACGAGCAGTACTTC	CASSQEVSTVYEQYF
many	.	TRBV20-1	TRBJ2-1	TGCAGTGCTAGAGTGTCCGACGGCAGCTCCTACAATGAGCAGTTCTTC	CSARVSDGSSYNEQFF
.	TRBD2	TRBV20-1	TRBJ2-7	TGCAGTGCCCTGGGACTAGAGGCCCCCTCCTACGAGCAGTACTTC	CSALGLEAPSYEQYF
.	.	TRBV27	TRBJ2-7	TGTGCCAGCAGTTTAATGCGGGCAGGGGTTGCCTACGAGCAGTACTTC	CASSLMRAGVAYEQYF
.	.	TRBV6-5	TRBJ2-7	TGTGCCAGCAGTCTTATAGCGGCCTACGAGCAGTACTTC	CASSLIAAYEQYF
.	.	TRBV7-9	TRBJ1-1	TGTGCCAGCAGCGGGGGGCTGAGGGACACTGAAGCTTTCTTT	CASSGGLRDTEAFF
few	.	TRBV28	TRBJ1-1	TGTGCCAGCACTAACGGGGGAATCCAGAACACTGAAGCTTTCTTT	CASTNGGIQNTEAFF
many	.	TRBV30	TRBJ1-4	TGTGCCTGGAAAATTGGGGGGCCTAATGAAAAACTGTTTTTT	CAWKIGGPNEKLFF
few	.	TRBV28	TRBJ1-3	TGTGCCAGCCGAACCCCCGGTGGGATCTCTGGAAACACCATATATTTT	CASRTPGGISGNTIYF
.	TRBD2	TRBV20-1	TRBJ2-3	TGCAGTGCTAGCCTCGGTGGGGCGGGAGTCACAGATACGCAGTATTTT	CSASLGGAGVTDTQYF
.	.	TRBV12-3/TRBV12-4	TRBJ2-5	TGTGCCAGCAGTCCCAACGGGGAGACCCAGTACTTC	CASSPNGETQYF
.	.	TRBV19	TRBJ2-3	TGTGCCAGTAGCCCAAGGAGGACAGCCTTCACAGATACGCAGTATTTT	CASSPRRTAFTDTQYF
many	.	TRBV28	TRBJ2-3	TGTGCCAGCAGTTTTTCGAGGGCCCCCACAGATACGCAGTATTTT	CASSFSRAPTDTQYF
.	.	TRBV3-1	TRBJ2-7	TGTGCCAGCAGCCAAGATGGGAACCTCTACGAGCAGTACTTC	CASSQDGNLYEQYF
few	.	TRBV7-2	TRBJ2-3	TGTGCCAGCAGCTCCTTAGAGGGAAATGCAGATACGCAGTATTTT	CASSSLEGNADTQYF
many	.	TRBV18	TRBJ1-5	TGTGCCAGCTCACCACCGGAGGGGGAGCCCCAGCATTTT	CASSPPEGEPQHF
many	TRBD1	TRBV12-3/TRBV12-4	TRBJ2-7	TGTGCCAGCAGTCCTTCCCGGGACAGGGATTCCCACGAGCAGTACTTC	CASSPSRDRDSHEQYF
many	TRBD2	TRBV5-1	TRBJ2-7	TGCGCCAGCCGACCCGGGACTAGTACCGGCGAGCAGTACTTC	CASRPGTSTGEQYF
many	.	TRBV11-2	TRBJ1-5	TGTGCCAGCAGCCTGGGGGCCTTTGGGAATCAGCCCCAGCATTTT	CASSLGAFGNQPQHF
many	TRBD1	TRBV12-3/TRBV12-4	TRBJ2-3	TGTGCCAGCAGTCGCGGGACAGGGGGCCGCGATACGCAGTATTTT	CASSRGTGGRDTQYF